This entry concerns a single T cell receptor beta chain. It lacks a known antigen. No base quality information exists; no much larger clone differs at one position. The CDR3 starts with the cysteine, ends with the phenylalanine, and has 13 residues. The DNA shown is the 39-base CDR3, in frame from base 1. V loses 0 bases, J loses 10 bases, and the germline ends lie 9 bases apart. From the germline V gene, CDR1 is LGHNA and CDR2 is YSLEER. The data were taken from a study of CD8 T cells in ankylosing spondylitis (dated by TCRdb to 2015 to 2018). Looking at the study overall: The study profiled T cell receptor beta repertoires in healthy donors and ankylosing spondylitis patients to find disease-linked TCR variants. The full study cohort was made up of about 24 ankylosing spondylitis patients and about a hundred healthy donors. Samples of peripheral blood were taken, and for ankylosing spondylitis patients, synovial fluid was collected as well.

The run used an Illumina HiSeq 2500. Quantitative 5'-RACE with molecular barcodes was the method used to prepare the TCR beta libraries. Processing in the source paper ran as follows. Disease-linked TCR variants were identified with a new computational method built on a probabilistic model of VDJ rearrangement. The raw public data were reprocessed by TCRdb itself: fastp quality trimming at Q25, MiXCR clonotype calling, in-frame beta chains only. Under each unique CDR3 protein, matching rows form one entry showing the most common genes and DNA. Clone size and V and J calls follow TCRdb, not the original study. Present in this sample are 800,000 to 900,000 distinct CDR3 sequences, approximately 12% of which were seen just once. The ten largest clonotypes hold about 0.49% of the sample. Results and caveats for the whole study, not just this receptor: A CD8+ phenotype was shown by the disease-linked clones, which were found at relatively low frequencies in peripheral blood. Blood from ankylosing spondylitis patients appeared to be characterized by a TCR beta motif made up of fewer than ten highly homologous amino acid variants. Some motif variants were previously reported in synovial fluid and blood of reactive arthritis patients, suggesting common disease-initiation mechanisms. The disease-linked clones were reported to be significantly enriched in matched synovial fluid samples from ankylosing spondylitis patients.

The sequence was collected from a male donor with ankylosing spondylitis. The sequence links TRBV4-3 to TRBJ1-4; a confident D gene designation cannot be given. Sequenced input: blood, either unsorted or a sorted T cell fraction (not recorded which). The DNA reads TGCGCCAGCAGCCAAGATCTGGCCCCAAAACTGTTTTTT. It codes for CASSQDLAPKLFF.